Reported below is one T cell receptor beta chain. Authors' data handling: For nucleated cells, counts were estimated from reference gene primer amplification. The protocol was immunoSEQ multiplex PCR, while the TCRdb copy is restricted to in-frame clones and leaves out a portion. The DNA was the basis for D and trimming; V, J and clone size are from that table. The data hold 210,000 or so clones, with about 83% observed a single time. The data belong to a study of blood T cell repertoires in COVID-19. In the study overall: The origin of the acute and convalescent COVID-19 samples was the United States, Italy and Spain. The cDNA or gDNA used as material had been derived from T cells, B-cell-depleted T cells, or PBMCs.

V lost 7 bases, J lost 1 base, and 16 bases lay in between. CDR1 and CDR2 (germline): MDHEN, SYDVKM. The CDR3 consists of 16 residues. Input material: peripheral blood. The TCR comes from a woman between 50 and 59 years old with active or convalescent COVID-19. The chain has TRBV28 and TRBJ2-2, with D possibly matching TRBD1 (5 bases). CDR3 coding DNA: TGTGCCAGCATCTCACGAGGACACTTGAACACCGGGGAGCTGTTTTTT. Its translation: CASISRGHLNTGELFF.